This TCR beta chain derives from a study of follicular helper T cells after annual influenza vaccination. Libraries were prepared by immunoSEQ multiplex PCR; TCRdb keeps only in-frame clonotypes and omits some of them. The sample holds 2,000 to 2,500 clones; about 81% are singletons and the top ten take approximately 7.9%. Indicated time point: 2015-2016 season, pre-vaccination. This clone was detected a few times. This CDR3 is 15 amino acids long. Germline assignment: CDR1 LGHNA and CDR2 YNFKEQ. The germline V and J ends were trimmed by 1 base and 3 bases, with 7 bases remaining between them. The sequence was collected from an adult who received the influenza vaccine. The rearrangement links TRBV4-2 to TRBJ1-6; D is uncertain. Sequenced here: CXCR5+ CD38+ circulating T follicular helper cells from blood, sampled on the day of influenza vaccination. As for subset: circulating Tfh, non-naive CD4+CXCR5+PD-1+ (ICOS+CD38+ or ICOS-CD38-). The CDR3 DNA reads as TGTGCCAGCAGCCAAGGACCGAGCTATAATTCACCCCTCCACTTT. This encodes CASSQGPSYNSPLHF.